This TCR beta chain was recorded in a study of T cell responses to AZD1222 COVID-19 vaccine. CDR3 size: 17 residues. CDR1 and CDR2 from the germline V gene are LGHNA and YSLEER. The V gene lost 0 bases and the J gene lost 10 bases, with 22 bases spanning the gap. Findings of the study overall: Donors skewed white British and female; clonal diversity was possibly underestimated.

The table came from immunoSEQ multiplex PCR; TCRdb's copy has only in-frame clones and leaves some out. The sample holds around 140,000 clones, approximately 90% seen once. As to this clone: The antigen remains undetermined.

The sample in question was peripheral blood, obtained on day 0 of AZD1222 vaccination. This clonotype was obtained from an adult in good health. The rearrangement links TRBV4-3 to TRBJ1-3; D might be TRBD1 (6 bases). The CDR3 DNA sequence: TGCGCCAGCAGCCAAGATTTGGGGGGCTCTAGGGTCTCGACCATATATTTT. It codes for CASSQDLGGSRVSTIYF.